The 27 T cell receptor beta chains given below trace back to one sample, sequenced in a study of vaccination and CD4 T cells after COVID-19. Treatment specified: roughly ten-day PBMC culture with coronavirus spike peptide pools or control peptides (ViraFEST assay). The Oncomine TCR Beta short-read assay generated sequence data from the DNA of cultured CD4+ T cells. TCRdb re-analysed the PCR reads in MiXCR, keeping a single row per CDR3 protein. The sample carries about 15,000 distinct CDR3 sequences, 53% recorded once. For these TCRs, the target antigens are not known. The starting material was CD4+ T cells from blood, cultured in vitro, obtained before SARS-CoV-2 vaccination. These receptor sequences come from a human donor who had recovered from COVID-19.

The V gene is TRBV20-1, the J gene TRBJ1-2, with D possibly being TRBD1 (5 bases). The V gene lost 6 bases and the J gene lost 2 bases, with 10 bases spanning the gap. The CDR3 extends over 12 amino acids. Germline lookup yields CDR1 DFQATT and CDR2 SNEGSKA (reference sequence). The CDR3 loop is CSAGGRNYGYTF. CDR3 DNA: TGCAGTGCGGGGGGACGGAACTATGGCTACACCTTC.

This chain connects TRBV6-1 to TRBJ2-2, with D possibly matching TRBD1 (5 bases). Per the germline V gene, CDR1 is MNHNS and CDR2 is SASEGT. The CDR3 has 14 amino acids. With 5 bases removed from V and 2 bases from J, the gap between germline ends came to 9 bases. The CDR3 bases are TGTGCCAGCAGTCTCCGGACAAACACCGGGGAGCTGTTTTTT. This codes for CASSLRTNTGELFF.

This clonotype was seen a handful of times. The CDR3 region has the DNA TGTGCCAGCAGCTTAACGGGGCCGGGCTCCTACAATGAGCAGTTCTTC. Translation: CASSLTGPGSYNEQFF. The rearrangement links TRBV7-3 to TRBJ2-1, with D possibly being TRBD1 (5 bases). The CDR3 is 16 amino acids. Germline CDR1 is SGHTA and CDR2 is FQGTGA. V shed 0 bases and J shed 0 bases, with 9 bases lying between them.

This chain uses TRBV19 with TRBJ1-5; 8 positions match TRBD1. Germline CDR1 reads LNHDA; CDR2 reads SQIVND (reference sequence). Trimming at V came to 7 bases and at J to 0 bases, leaving 11 bases not matched to a gene. The CDR3 has 17 amino acids. DNA for the CDR3: TGTGCCAGTAAGACGAGACAGGGGAACTATAGCAATCAGCCCCAGCATTTT. Protein: CASKTRQGNYSNQPQHF.

V and J are TRBV15 and TRBJ2-6, with a tentative D call TRBD1 (5 bases). This CDR3 contains 16 residues. V lost 1 base, J lost 0 bases, and 7 bases lay in between. From germline, CDR1 is LNHNV and CDR2 YYDKDF (reference sequence). CDR3 loop: CATSRARGSGANVLTF. The DNA for the CDR3 is TGTGCCACCAGCAGAGCTAGGGGCTCTGGGGCCAACGTCCTGACTTTC.

The rearrangement links TRBV7-2 to TRBJ2-1; unclear D gene. Trimming removed 5 bases at V and 5 bases at J, with 16 bases between. Germline CDR1 and CDR2: SGHTA and FQGNSA. CDR3 size: 15 residues. CDR3 bases: TGTGCCAGCAGCCCCGAGGCGCCTACTAACAATGAGCAGTTCTTC. Translation: CASSPEAPTNNEQFF.

The chain has TRBV6-2 or TRBV6-3 and TRBJ2-7, with 7 bases that match TRBD1. Germline loops: CDR1 MNHEY, CDR2 SVGEGT. CDR3 length: 15 residues. J lost 6 bases, V lost 0 bases, and 8 bases had no gene match. The DNA for the CDR3 is TGTGCCAGCAGTTACTCGACAGGGAAGCCAGGCGAGCAGTACTTC. It translates to CASSYSTGKPGEQYF.

This clonotype was observed a few times. The chain employs TRBV30 and TRBJ1-2; no reliable D call. V lost 8 bases and J lost 6, with 13 bases in between. CDR1 and CDR2 (germline): GTSNPN, SVGIG (reference sequence). This CDR3 contains 11 residues. CDR3 residues: CARTHGHGYTF. The CDR3 nucleotides are TGTGCCAGAACCCACGGTCATGGCTACACCTTC.

The rearrangement joins TRBV14 to TRBJ2-3; D is unresolved. This CDR3 contains 12 residues. Per the germline V gene, CDR1 is SGHDN and CDR2 is FVKESK. V was cut by 0 bases and J by 7 bases, with 5 bases left in between. CDR3 bases: TGTGCCAGCAGCCAAGATTGGAATACGCAGTATTTT. This codes for CASSQDWNTQYF.

This clonotype showed up just a few times. V gene TRBV27 combines with J gene TRBJ2-3; 14 bases fit TRBD2. The CDR3 runs 18 residues. Germline CDR1 and CDR2: MNHEY and SMNVEV (reference sequence). V lost 5 bases, J lost 0 bases, and 7 bases stayed unmatched. CDR3 region: CASSQGTSGSYSTDTQYF. In DNA form, the CDR3 reads TGTGCCAGCAGTCAGGGGACTAGCGGGAGTTATAGCACAGATACGCAGTATTTT.

The chain carries TRBV6-1 and TRBJ2-5; TRBD1 or TRBD2 may be the D gene (5 bases each). V shed 1 base and J shed 5 bases, with 8 bases lying between them. Per germline, CDR1 MNHNS and CDR2 SASEGT. The CDR3 extends over 13 amino acids. The CDR3 loop is CASSEVGDETQYF. For the CDR3, the DNA is TGTGCCAGCAGTGAAGTAGGGGACGAGACCCAGTACTTC.

The chain links TRBV7-9 to TRBJ2-7; no clear D. This CDR3 region has 12 residues. Trimming removed 0 bases from V and 5 bases from J, with 5 bases in between. CDR1 and CDR2 from the germline V gene are SEHNR and FQNEAQ (reference sequence). CDR3 nucleotide sequence: TGTGCCAGCAGCTTAGCGTCCGACGAGCAGTACTTC. Amino acids: CASSLASDEQYF.

The chain uses TRBV20-1 and TRBJ2-3; 16 positions match TRBD2. Per the germline V gene, CDR1 is DFQATT and CDR2 is SNEGSKA (reference sequence). After removal of 0 bases from V and 3 bases from J, the junction contained 18 bases not matched to a gene. The CDR3 consists of 22 residues. The chain's CDR3 is CSAREPPRVGTSGRVMTDTQYF. In DNA form, the CDR3 reads TGCAGTGCTAGAGAGCCCCCAAGGGTCGGGACTAGCGGGAGGGTGATGACAGATACGCAGTATTTT.

The DNA of the CDR3 is TGTGCCAGCAGTTTGACAGGGGAAGGTGGCTACACCTTC. This encodes CASSLTGEGGYTF. The chain recombines TRBV12-3 or TRBV12-4 with TRBJ1-2; 8 bases map to TRBD1. With V trimmed by 3 bases and J by 7 bases, 4 bases remained unmatched. There are 13 residues in the CDR3.

The chain carries TRBV20-1 and TRBJ2-5; a weak D match, TRBD2 (9 bases). CDR3 length: 19 amino acids. The V gene's germline CDR1 is DFQATT and CDR2 SNEGSKA (reference sequence). Trimming stripped 5 bases from V and 3 bases from J, with 31 bases between. CDR3 protein: CSASRGGLAGKTGEETQYF. The DNA of the CDR3 is TGCAGTGCTTCCAGAGGGGGTCTAGCGGGGAAGACAGGGGAAGAGACCCAGTACTTC.

The chain joins TRBV18 to TRBJ2-1; 8 nucleotides line up with TRBD1. The germline V gene encodes CDR1 KGHSH and CDR2 LQKENI. V lost 0 bases and J lost 5; bases outside the gene matches: 3. This CDR3 contains 15 residues. The CDR3 loop is CASSPPRQGHNEQFF. The CDR3 coding sequence is TGTGCCAGCTCACCACCGAGACAGGGGCACAATGAGCAGTTCTTC. Full variable domain (outside the CDR3, taken from reference TRBV18 and TRBJ2-1): NAGVMQNPRHLVRRRGQEARLRCSPMKGHSHVYWYRQLPEEGLKFMVYLQKENIIDESGMPKERFSAEFPKEGPSILRIQQVVRGDSAAYFCASSPPRQGHNEQFFGPGTRLTVL.

This chain joins TRBV19 and TRBJ1-1; no firm D call. Deletions cut 7 bases from V and 8 bases from J, with 14 bases between. Per the germline V gene, CDR1 is LNHDA and CDR2 is SQIVND (reference sequence). This CDR3 has 12 residues. The CDR3 region has the DNA TGTGCCAGTACCGACATCCACAGAGAAGCTTTCTTT. Translated, it gives CASTDIHREAFF. The full variable domain, with the rest looked up from reference TRBV19 and TRBJ1-1, is DGGITQSPKYLFRKEGQNVTLSCEQNLNHDAMYWYRQDPGQGLRLIYYSQIVNDFQKGDIAEGYSVSREKKESFPLTVTSAQKNPTAFYLCASTDIHREAFFGQGTRLTVV.

The J gene is TRBJ2-6, the V gene TRBV7-2, with 11 bases fitting TRBD1. Trimming at V came to 4 bases and at J to 1 base, leaving 9 bases not matched to a gene. Germline-derived CDR1 and CDR2 are SGHTA and FQGNSA. This CDR3 has 19 amino acids. CDR3 loop: CASSSTPGTGGSGANVLTF. Here the CDR3 DNA reads TGTGCCAGCAGCTCGACCCCCGGGACAGGGGGGTCTGGGGCCAACGTCCTGACTTTC.

The chain carries TRBV7-2 and TRBJ1-3; unclear D gene. The V and J ends lost 3 bases and 2 bases respectively, with 11 bases between them. The CDR3 length is 15 residues. The germline V gene has CDR1 SGHTA and CDR2 FQGNSA. The CDR3: CASSFSGSPGNTIYF. The DNA for the CDR3 is TGTGCCAGCAGCTTCTCCGGGTCCCCTGGAAACACCATATATTTT.

Only a few counts were recorded for this clonotype. The V and J genes are TRBV10-3 and TRBJ2-5; D ambiguous. The length of the CDR3 is 13 residues. Trimming pared 4 bases from V and 1 base from J, leaving 7 bases between. Germline V gene data show CDR1 as ENHRY and CDR2 as SYGVKD. The CDR3 here is CAISGHGQETQYF. The CDR3 DNA is TGTGCCATCAGTGGGCACGGCCAAGAGACCCAGTACTTC.

Of note for this clonotype: An end of the junction differs from the germline gene, which may be a read error. V is TRBV7-7 and J is TRBJ2-2; D ambiguous. CDR1 is SSHAT and CDR2 is FNYEAQ in the germline V gene (reference sequence). The CDR3 loop spans 12 amino acids. The CDR3 nucleotides read TGTGCTAGCAGCCATGGCATCGGGGAGCTGTTTTTT. Its protein product is CASSHGIGELFF.

The chain employs TRBV19 and TRBJ1-5; D is possibly TRBD1 (6 bases). CDR1 LNHDA and CDR2 SQIVND come from the germline V gene (reference sequence). Trimming pared 4 bases from V and 4 bases from J, leaving 11 bases between. This CDR3 region has 14 residues. As DNA, the CDR3 is TGTGCCAGTAGTACGGGCAGGGGAAATCAGCCCCAGCATTTT. Translating gives CASSTGRGNQPQHF.

The V gene is TRBV7-9, the J gene TRBJ2-7; no clear D gene. Deletions cut 0 bases from V and 6 bases from J, with 21 bases between. Germline V lookup: CDR1 SEHNR, CDR2 FQNEAQ (reference sequence). CDR3 size: 17 residues. The CDR3 loop is CASSLAGYLQRDAEQYF. CDR3 coding DNA: TGTGCCAGCAGCTTAGCGGGGTATCTGCAGCGCGACGCCGAGCAGTACTTC. The full variable domain, with the rest looked up from reference TRBV7-9 and TRBJ2-7, is DTGVSQNPRHKITKRGQNVTFRCDPISEHNRLYWYRQTLGQGPEFLTYFQNEAQLEKSRLLSDRFSAERPKGSFSTLEIQRTEQGDSAMYLCASSLAGYLQRDAEQYFGPGTRLTVT.

The chain has TRBV11-2 and TRBJ2-1, with TRBD2 matching 10 bases. CDR3 length: 16 amino acids. Per the germline V gene, CDR1 is SGHAT and CDR2 is FQNNGV. Trimming cost V 0 bases and J 3 bases; bases outside gene matches: 2. The CDR3 region has the DNA TGTGCCAGCAGCTTAGATCGGACTAGCGGCTACAATGAGCAGTTCTTC. It yields the protein CASSLDRTSGYNEQFF.

The chain links TRBV4-1 to TRBJ2-1, with 11 bases identical to TRBD2. The CDR3 length is 16 residues. Germline V CDR1 and CDR2: MGHRA, YSYEKL. Losses at the gene ends were 0 bases for V and 12 bases for J; bases not matched to a gene: 10. The CDR3 region has the DNA TGCGCCAGCAGCCAAGATTGGCTAGCGGGAGGTCTGTGGCAGTTCTTC. This translates into CASSQDWLAGGLWQFF.

The V and J genes are TRBV11-2 and TRBJ2-5, with 11 nucleotides matching TRBD2. After removal of 5 bases from V and 5 bases from J, the junction contained 7 bases not matched to a gene. CDR3 size: 15 residues. Germline V gene lookup returns CDR1 SGHAT and CDR2 FQNNGV. This CDR3 reads CASSAVAGGGETQYF. The CDR3 DNA is TGTGCCAGCAGCGCCGTAGCGGGAGGGGGGGAGACCCAGTACTTC.

The J gene is TRBJ2-3, the V gene TRBV20-1, with 7 bases that match TRBD2. Germline loops: CDR1 DFQATT, CDR2 SNEGSKA (reference sequence). V lost 4 bases and J lost 3; bases outside the gene matches: 13. CDR3 length equals 16 residues. This CDR3 reads CSATYPGPSGTDTQYF. CDR3 bases: TGCAGTGCTACCTACCCGGGCCCTAGCGGTACAGATACGCAGTATTTT.